A selection of T cell receptor beta chains follows, all from one sample in a study of beta chain features in type 1 diabetes. Generated by immunoSEQ multiplex PCR, the TCRdb table keeps only in-frame clones and is missing some. The sample consists of about 180,000 clones, 13% of them appearing once. Sequencing used central memory CD4+ T cells from blood. These receptors were obtained from a woman aged 18-29 years in good health. CDR3s include the opening cysteine and the closing phenylalanine or tryptophan. D genes are given only for firm matches. The size field is filled for only some rows; it gives once, few, many or a size class.

abundance	j_gene	d_gene	v_gene	CDR3aa	CDR3nt
few	TRBJ1-2	NA	TRBV27	CASSLKLTNYGYTF	TGTGCCAGCAGTTTAAAATTAACTAACTATGGCTACACCTTC
NA	TRBJ2-7	TRBD1	TRBV7-6	CASSSRDRGIEQYF	TGTGCCAGCAGCTCCCGGGACAGGGGGATCGAGCAGTACTTC
NA	TRBJ2-5	TRBD1	TRBV6-1	CASSELIGQGMETQYF	TGTGCCAGCAGTGAACTAATCGGACAGGGGATGGAGACCCAGTACTTC
few	TRBJ2-6	NA	TRBV5-1	CASSIDRPPSGANVLTF	TGCGCCAGCAGCATCGACAGGCCCCCCTCTGGGGCCAACGTCCTGACTTTC
few	TRBJ1-5	NA	TRBV7-9	CASSLGANQPQHF	TGTGCCAGCAGCTTAGGCGCGAATCAGCCCCAGCATTTT
few	TRBJ1-1	NA	TRBV27	CASNSNTEAFF	TGTGCCAGCAACTCGAACACTGAAGCTTTCTTT
NA	TRBJ2-1	TRBD2	TRBV7-9	CASSLAWSRLAEGNEQFF	TGTGCCAGCAGCTTAGCTTGGAGCCGACTAGCGGAGGGCAATGAGCAGTTCTTC
NA	TRBJ1-2	NA	TRBV30	CAWSVQYGFYGYTF	TGTGCCTGGAGTGTACAGTACGGATTCTATGGCTACACCTTC
few	TRBJ2-1	NA	TRBV27	CASRRGGPIDEQFF	TGTGCCAGCAGAAGGGGGGGACCCATTGATGAGCAGTTCTTC
few	TRBJ2-3	NA	TRBV29-1	CSVDSSSTDTQYF	TGCAGCGTTGACAGTTCTAGCACAGATACGCAGTATTTT
NA	TRBJ1-2	TRBD1	TRBV29-1	CSVEAVGQGGYGYTF	TGCAGCGTTGAAGCGGTGGGTCAGGGGGGCTATGGCTACACCTTC
few	TRBJ1-2	NA	TRBV13	CASSAGGGGYGYTF	TGTGCCAGCAGCGCCGGGGGGGGCGGGTATGGCTACACCTTC
NA	TRBJ1-1	NA	TRBV7-9	CASSRGGGTLGTEAFF	TGTGCCAGCAGCCGGGGCGGGGGCACACTGGGAACTGAAGCTTTCTTT
NA	TRBJ1-5	NA	TRBV28	CASRPDRLQPQHF	TGTGCCAGCAGGCCCGACAGACTTCAGCCCCAGCATTTT
NA	TRBJ1-5	NA	TRBV7-2	CASSPGQGRSQPQHF	TGTGCCAGCAGCCCTGGCCAGGGTCGGAGTCAGCCCCAGCATTTT
NA	TRBJ1-2	TRBD1	TRBV9	CASSMVGTGERYGYTF	TGTGCCAGCAGCATGGTCGGGACAGGGGAGAGGTATGGCTACACCTTC
few	TRBJ2-7	TRBD1	TRBV5-1	CASTPQPGQSYEQYF	TGCGCCAGCACCCCTCAGCCGGGACAGTCCTACGAGCAGTACTTC
few	TRBJ2-5	NA	TRBV5-8	CASSLRGYQETQYF	TGTGCCAGCAGCTTGCGGGGGTACCAAGAGACCCAGTACTTC
few	TRBJ2-2	NA	TRBV5-1	CASSLVTVGTGELFF	TGCGCCAGCAGCTTGGTTACAGTGGGCACCGGGGAGCTGTTTTTT
NA	TRBJ1-5	NA	TRBV6-6	CASSYYQDNQPQHF	TGTGCCAGCAGTTACTACCAGGACAATCAGCCCCAGCATTTT
few	TRBJ1-2	NA	TRBV6-5	CASSSGYGYTF	TGTGCCAGCAGTTCAGGGTATGGCTACACCTTC
few	TRBJ2-5	NA	TRBV27	CASSLSRLGTQYF	TGTGCCAGCAGTTTATCCCGACTGGGGACCCAGTACTTC
NA	TRBJ1-2	TRBD1	TRBV29-1	CSGSGTGDYGYTF	TGCAGCGGTTCCGGGACAGGGGACTATGGCTACACCTTC
NA	TRBJ2-6	NA	TRBV5-1	CASSFRGKDSGANVLTF	TGCGCCAGCAGCTTCCGGGGGAAGGACTCTGGGGCCAACGTCCTGACTTTC